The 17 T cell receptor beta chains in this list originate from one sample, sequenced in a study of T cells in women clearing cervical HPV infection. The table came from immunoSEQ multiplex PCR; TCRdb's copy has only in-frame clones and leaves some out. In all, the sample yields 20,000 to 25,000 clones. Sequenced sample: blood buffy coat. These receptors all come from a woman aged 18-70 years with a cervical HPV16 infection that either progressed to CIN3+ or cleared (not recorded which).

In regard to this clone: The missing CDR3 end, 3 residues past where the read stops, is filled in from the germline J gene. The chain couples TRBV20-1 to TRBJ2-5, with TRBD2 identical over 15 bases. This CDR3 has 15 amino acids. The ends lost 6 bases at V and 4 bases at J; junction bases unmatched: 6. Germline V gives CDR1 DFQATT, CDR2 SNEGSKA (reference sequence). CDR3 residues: CSAGLAGGLRETQYF. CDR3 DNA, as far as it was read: TGCAGTGCAGGACTAGCGGGGGGGCTTCGAGAGACC.

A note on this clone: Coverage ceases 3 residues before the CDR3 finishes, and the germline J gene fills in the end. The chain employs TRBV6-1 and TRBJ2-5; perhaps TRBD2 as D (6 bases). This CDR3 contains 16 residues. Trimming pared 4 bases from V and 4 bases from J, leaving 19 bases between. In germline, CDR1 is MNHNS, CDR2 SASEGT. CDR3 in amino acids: CASSVEGQRLGETQYF. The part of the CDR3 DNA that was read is TGTGCCAGCAGTGTGGAGGGGCAGCGCCTGGGAGAGACC.

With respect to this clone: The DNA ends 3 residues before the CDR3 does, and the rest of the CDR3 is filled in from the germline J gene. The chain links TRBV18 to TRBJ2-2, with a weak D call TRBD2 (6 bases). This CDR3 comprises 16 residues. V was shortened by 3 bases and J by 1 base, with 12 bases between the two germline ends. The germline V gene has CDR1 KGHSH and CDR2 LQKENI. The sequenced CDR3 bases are TGTGCCAGCTCACCGAACCTAGCGCTGAACACCGGGGAG. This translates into CASSPNLALNTGE. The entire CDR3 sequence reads CASSPNLALNTGELFF.

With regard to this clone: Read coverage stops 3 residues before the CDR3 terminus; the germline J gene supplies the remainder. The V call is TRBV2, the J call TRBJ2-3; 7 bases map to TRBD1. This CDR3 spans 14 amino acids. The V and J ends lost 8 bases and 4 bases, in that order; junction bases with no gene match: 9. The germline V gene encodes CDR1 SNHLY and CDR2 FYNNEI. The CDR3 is CASDMDRSADTQYF. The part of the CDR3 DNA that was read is TGTGCCAGCGATATGGACAGGAGTGCAGATACG.

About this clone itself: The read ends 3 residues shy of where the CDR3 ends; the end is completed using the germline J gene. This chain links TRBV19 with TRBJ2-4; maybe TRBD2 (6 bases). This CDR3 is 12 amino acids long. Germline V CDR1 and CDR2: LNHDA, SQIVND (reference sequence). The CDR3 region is CASVATDYGQYF. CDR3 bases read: TGTGCCAGTGTAGCCACGGACTATGGT.

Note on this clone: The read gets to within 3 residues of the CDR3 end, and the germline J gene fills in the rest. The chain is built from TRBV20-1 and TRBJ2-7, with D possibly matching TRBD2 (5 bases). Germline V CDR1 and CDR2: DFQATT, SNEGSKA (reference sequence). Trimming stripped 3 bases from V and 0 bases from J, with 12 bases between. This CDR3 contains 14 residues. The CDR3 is CSASALAGSYEQYF. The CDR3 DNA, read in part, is TGCAGTGCTAGTGCGCTAGCCGGCTCCTACGAG.

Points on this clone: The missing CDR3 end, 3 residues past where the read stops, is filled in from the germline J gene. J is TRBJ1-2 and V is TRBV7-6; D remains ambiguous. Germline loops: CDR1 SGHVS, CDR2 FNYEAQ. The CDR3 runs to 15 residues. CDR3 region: CASSYRLERVNDYTF. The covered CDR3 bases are TGTGCCAGCAGTTACCGACTAGAGAGAGTGAATGAC.

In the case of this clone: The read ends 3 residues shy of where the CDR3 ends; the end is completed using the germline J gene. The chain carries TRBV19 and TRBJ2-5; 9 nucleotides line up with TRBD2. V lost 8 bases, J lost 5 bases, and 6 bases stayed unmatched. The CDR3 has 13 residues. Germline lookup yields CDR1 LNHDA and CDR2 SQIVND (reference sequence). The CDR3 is CASGGTSLETQYF. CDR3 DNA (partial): TGTGCCAGTGGGGGGACTAGCTTGGAGACC.

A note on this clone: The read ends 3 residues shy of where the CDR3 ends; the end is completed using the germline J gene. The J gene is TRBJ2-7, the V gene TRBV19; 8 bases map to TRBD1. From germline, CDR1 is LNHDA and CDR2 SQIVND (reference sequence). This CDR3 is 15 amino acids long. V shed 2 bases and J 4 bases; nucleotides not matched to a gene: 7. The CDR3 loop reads CASSIMAGGGYEQYF. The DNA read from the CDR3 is TGTGCCAGTAGTATAATGGCAGGGGGCGGGTACGAG.

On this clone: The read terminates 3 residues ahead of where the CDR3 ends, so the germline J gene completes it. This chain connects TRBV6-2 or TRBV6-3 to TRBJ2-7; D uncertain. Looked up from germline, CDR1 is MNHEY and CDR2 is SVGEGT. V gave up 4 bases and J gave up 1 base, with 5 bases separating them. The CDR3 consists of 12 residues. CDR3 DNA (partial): TGTGCCAGCAGTTCCAGGTCCTACGAG. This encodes CASSSRSYE. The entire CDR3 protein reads CASSSRSYEQYF.

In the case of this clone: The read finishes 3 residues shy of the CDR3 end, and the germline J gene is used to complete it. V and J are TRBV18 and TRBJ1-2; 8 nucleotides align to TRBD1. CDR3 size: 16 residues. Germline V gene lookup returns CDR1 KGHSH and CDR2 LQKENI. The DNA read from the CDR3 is TGTGCCAGCTCACCATACGACAGGGGATTTTCCTACGAC. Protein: CASSPYDRGFSYD. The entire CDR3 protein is CASSPYDRGFSYDYTF.

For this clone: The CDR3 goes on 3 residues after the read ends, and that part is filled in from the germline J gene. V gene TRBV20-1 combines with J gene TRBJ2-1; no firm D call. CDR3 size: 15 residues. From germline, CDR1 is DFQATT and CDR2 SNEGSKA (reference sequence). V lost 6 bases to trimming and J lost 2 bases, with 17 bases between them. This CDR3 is CSAHPARDAYNEQFF. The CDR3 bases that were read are TGCAGTGCCCATCCCGCTAGAGACGCCTACAATGAG.

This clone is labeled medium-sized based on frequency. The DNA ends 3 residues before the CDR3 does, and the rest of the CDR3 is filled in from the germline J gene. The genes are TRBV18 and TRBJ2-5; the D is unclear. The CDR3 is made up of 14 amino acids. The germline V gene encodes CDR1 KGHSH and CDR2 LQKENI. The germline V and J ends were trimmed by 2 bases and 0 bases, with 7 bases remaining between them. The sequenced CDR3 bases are TGTGCCAGCTCACCAAGCGCCCACCAAGAGACC. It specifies CASSPSAHQET. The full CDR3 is CASSPSAHQETQYF.

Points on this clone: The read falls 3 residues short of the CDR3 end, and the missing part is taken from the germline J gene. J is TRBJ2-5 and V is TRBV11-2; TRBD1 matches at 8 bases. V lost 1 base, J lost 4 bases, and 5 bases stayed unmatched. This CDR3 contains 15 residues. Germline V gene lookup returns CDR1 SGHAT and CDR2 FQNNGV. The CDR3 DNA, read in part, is TGTGCCAGCAGCTTAGGCCTAACAGGGGGAGAGACC. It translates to CASSLGLTGGET. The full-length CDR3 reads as CASSLGLTGGETQYF. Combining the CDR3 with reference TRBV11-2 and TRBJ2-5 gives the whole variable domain EAGVAQSPRYKIIEKRQSVAFWCNPISGHATLYWYQQILGQGPKLLIQFQNNGVVDDSQLPKDRFSAERLKGVDSTLKIQPAKLEDSAVYLCASSLGLTGGETQYFGPGTRLLVL.

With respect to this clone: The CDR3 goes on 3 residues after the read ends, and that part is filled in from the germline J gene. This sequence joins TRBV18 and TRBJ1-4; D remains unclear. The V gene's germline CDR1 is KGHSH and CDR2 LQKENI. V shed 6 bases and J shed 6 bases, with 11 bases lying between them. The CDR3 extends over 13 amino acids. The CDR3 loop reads CASSPGLDEKLFF. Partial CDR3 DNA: TGTGCCAGCTCCCCGGGTCTGGATGAAAAA.

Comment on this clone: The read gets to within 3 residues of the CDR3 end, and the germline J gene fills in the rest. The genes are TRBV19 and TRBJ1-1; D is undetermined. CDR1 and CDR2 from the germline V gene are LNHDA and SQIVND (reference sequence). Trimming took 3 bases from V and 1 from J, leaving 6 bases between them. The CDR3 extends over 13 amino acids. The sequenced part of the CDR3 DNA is TGTGCCAGTAGTATCTCACAGAACACTGAA. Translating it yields CASSISQNTE. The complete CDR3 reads CASSISQNTEAFF.

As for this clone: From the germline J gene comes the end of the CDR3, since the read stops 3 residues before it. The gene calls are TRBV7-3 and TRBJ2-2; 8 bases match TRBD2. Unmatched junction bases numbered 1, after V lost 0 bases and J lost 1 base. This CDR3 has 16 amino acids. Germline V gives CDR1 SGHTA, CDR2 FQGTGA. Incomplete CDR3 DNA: TGTGCCAGCAGCTTAACTAGCGGGGTGAACACCGGGGAG. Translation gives CASSLTSGVNTGE. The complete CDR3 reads CASSLTSGVNTGELFF.